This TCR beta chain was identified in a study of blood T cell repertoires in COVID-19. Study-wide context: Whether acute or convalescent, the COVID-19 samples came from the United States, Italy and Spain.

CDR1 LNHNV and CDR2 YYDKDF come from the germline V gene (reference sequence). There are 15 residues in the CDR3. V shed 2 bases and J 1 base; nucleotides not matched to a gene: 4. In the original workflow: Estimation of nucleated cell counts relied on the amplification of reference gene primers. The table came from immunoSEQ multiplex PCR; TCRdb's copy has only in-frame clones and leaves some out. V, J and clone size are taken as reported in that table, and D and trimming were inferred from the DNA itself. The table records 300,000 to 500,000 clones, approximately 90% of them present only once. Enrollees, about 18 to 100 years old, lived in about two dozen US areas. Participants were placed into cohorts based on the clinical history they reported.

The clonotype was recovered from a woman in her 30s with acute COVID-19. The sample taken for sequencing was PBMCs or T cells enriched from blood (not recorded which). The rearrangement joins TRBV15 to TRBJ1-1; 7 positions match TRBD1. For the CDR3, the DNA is TGTGCCACCAGCAGAAAGGGACAGACGAACACTGAAGCTTTCTTT. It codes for CATSRKGQTNTEAFF.